A single sample is the source of the 26 T cell receptor beta chains below, sequenced in a study of T cells in Graves' hyperthyroidism and ophthalmopathy. Amplified TCR beta CDR3 regions derived from RNA transcripts. The study used the HTBI primer set for a first-round RT-PCR of the TCR CDR3. TCRdb reanalysed the multiplex PCR reads using MiXCR and keeps one entry per CDR3 protein. Among around 300,000 distinct CDR3 sequences listed, roughly 20% were seen once. Specimen: blood. These receptors all stem from a man aged 25 to 40 with Graves' ophthalmopathy.

This clonotype has a count of ten or more. The rearrangement uses TRBV11-2 and TRBJ2-1; D call uncertain. Trimming took 1 base from V and 6 from J, leaving 10 bases between them. Per germline, CDR1 SGHAT and CDR2 FQNNGV. The CDR3 has 14 residues. Here the CDR3 reads CASSLVTRLNEQFF. CDR3 DNA: TGTGCCAGCAGCTTAGTAACTCGGCTCAATGAGCAGTTCTTC.

A few counts support this clonotype. V usage is TRBV6-2 or TRBV6-3 and J usage is TRBJ2-7, with D unresolved. Trimming shortened V by 5 bases and J by 2 bases, and 13 bases separated the two germline ends. The CDR3 contains 14 residues. Germline V gene lookup returns CDR1 MNHEY and CDR2 SVGEGT. The CDR3 protein is CASSDGNPPYEQYF. In nucleotides, the CDR3 is TGTGCCAGCAGTGACGGTAATCCCCCCTACGAGCAGTACTTC.

This clonotype was found a few times. The rearrangement joins TRBV13 to TRBJ2-3; 7 bases map to TRBD2. This CDR3 contains 15 residues. CDR1 is PRHDT, CDR2 FYEKMQ, per germline (reference sequence). With V trimmed by 3 bases and J by 6 bases, 9 bases remained unmatched. The CDR3 DNA sequence: TGTGCCAGCAGCTTCGGGGGTGGGGGGGAGGATACGCAGTATTTT. Amino acids: CASSFGGGGEDTQYF.

In its sample, this clonotype was seen many times. The V gene is TRBV28, the J gene TRBJ2-1; D possibly corresponds to TRBD2 (6 bases). The V and J ends lost 7 bases and 2 bases respectively, with 18 bases between them. CDR1 is MDHEN and CDR2 is SYDVKM in the germline V gene. CDR3 length: 16 residues. Here the CDR3 DNA reads TGTGCCAGCATCCCAGGAGGGTCCCTAACCTACAATGAGCAGTTCTTC. This gives the protein CASIPGGSLTYNEQFF.

The chain joins TRBV2 to TRBJ2-2, with D maybe TRBD1 (6 bases). Trimming removed 7 bases at V and 1 base at J, with 22 bases between. The CDR3 runs 18 residues. Germline V CDR1 and CDR2: SNHLY, FYNNEI. The CDR3 is CASTQIENRDLNTGELFF. The CDR3 DNA reads TGTGCCAGCACTCAAATCGAGAACAGGGACCTGAACACCGGGGAGCTGTTTTTT.

The chain carries TRBV14 and TRBJ2-3; TRBD2 agrees at 14 bases. V lost 7 bases to trimming and J lost 5 bases; unmatched junction nucleotides: 2. Germline CDR1 is SGHDN and CDR2 is FVKESK. The CDR3 length is 14 residues. The CDR3 reads CASKGLAGEDTQYF. The CDR3 coding sequence is TGTGCCAGCAAGGGACTAGCGGGAGAAGATACGCAGTATTTT.

This clonotype appeared a few times. This chain joins TRBV7-2 and TRBJ2-2; 11 nucleotides agree with TRBD2. Germline trimming cut 1 base from V and 6 bases from J; bases unmatched to any gene: 7. CDR3 length: 17 amino acids. Germline lookup yields CDR1 SGHTA and CDR2 FQGNSA. CDR3 sequence (DNA): TGTGCCAGCAGCTTAGGGCTAGCGGGAGGTCATGCCGGGGAGCTGTTTTTT. Its translation is CASSLGLAGGHAGELFF. The whole variable domain, remainder taken from reference TRBV7-2 and TRBJ2-2, is GAGVSQSPSNKVTEKGKDVELRCDPISGHTALYWYRQSLGQGLEFLIYFQGNSAPDKSGLPSDRFSAERTGGSVSTLTIQRTQQEDSAVYLCASSLGLAGGHAGELFFGEGSRLTVL.

The rearrangement uses TRBV12-3 or TRBV12-4 and TRBJ2-2; 10 bases are a match to TRBD2. J lost 4 bases, V lost 3 bases, and 11 bases had no gene match. This CDR3 is 18 amino acids long. The CDR3 region has the DNA TGTGCCAGCAGTTTTGTGACTAGCGGGCCTCGGGTCACCGGGGAGCTGTTTTTT. Protein: CASSFVTSGPRVTGELFF.

The chain recombines TRBV6-2 or TRBV6-3 with TRBJ2-7; D might be TRBD2 (7 bases). This CDR3 is 15 amino acids long. Trimming removed 0 bases from V and 7 bases from J, with 16 bases in between. The germline V gene has CDR1 MNHEY and CDR2 SVGEGT. CDR3 sequence (DNA): TGTGCCAGCAGTTACTCAGGGGGGGCTAAATCGGAGCAGTACTTC. Translation gives CASSYSGGAKSEQYF.

The chain carries TRBV6-1 and TRBJ2-7, with TRBD2 identical over 11 bases. The V gene's germline CDR1 is MNHNS and CDR2 SASEGT. The CDR3 loop spans 14 amino acids. J was trimmed by 2 bases and V by 6 bases; bases with no gene match: 3. This chain's CDR3 is CASRGTSGTYEQYF. CDR3 coding DNA: TGTGCCAGCAGAGGGACTAGCGGTACCTACGAGCAGTACTTC.

V gene TRBV28 combines with J gene TRBJ2-7, with a weak D call TRBD2 (6 bases). Germline V lookup: CDR1 MDHEN, CDR2 SYDVKM. There are 15 residues in the CDR3. V was clipped by 3 bases and J by 3 bases, with 15 bases between them. DNA for the CDR3: TGTGCCAGCAGTTTTACCCTAGCGACCCACTACGAGCAGTACTTC. It codes for CASSFTLATHYEQYF.

The rearrangement links TRBV18 to TRBJ2-6; unclear D gene. The V gene lost 4 bases and the J gene lost 0 bases, with 10 bases spanning the gap. CDR1 and CDR2 (germline): KGHSH, LQKENI. The CDR3 length is 16 residues. The CDR3 coding sequence is TGTGCCAGCTCACACGGACGGCTCTCTGGGGCCAACGTCCTGACTTTC. Protein product: CASSHGRLSGANVLTF.

This clonotype was detected ten times or more. The chain employs TRBV28 and TRBJ1-6, with 9 bases fitting TRBD1. The ends lost 1 base at V and 6 bases at J; junction bases unmatched: 4. This CDR3 has 16 amino acids. Germline CDR1 is MDHEN and CDR2 is SYDVKM. The CDR3 region has the DNA TGTGCCAGCAGTTTATCCGGGACAGGGATTAATTCACCCCTCCACTTT. Encoded protein: CASSLSGTGINSPLHF. Looking up the rest from reference TRBV28 and TRBJ1-6 gives the full variable domain: DVKVTQSSRYLVKRTGEKVFLECVQDMDHENMFWYRQDPGLGLRLIYFSYDVKMKEKGDIPEGYSVSREKKERFSLILESASTNQTSMYLCASSLSGTGINSPLHFGNGTRLTVT.

V is TRBV24-1 and J is TRBJ2-2; D uncertain. The V end was cut by 4 bases, the J end by 7 bases, with 21 bases between. CDR3 length equals 17 residues. The germline gives CDR1 KGHDR, CDR2 SFDVKD. CDR3 coding DNA: TGTGCCACCAGTGACCCCAGCAAATCCACGGGTTTCGGGGAGCTGTTTTTT. Translated, it gives CATSDPSKSTGFGELFF.

In its sample, this clonotype was seen a few times. The chain couples TRBV28 to TRBJ1-1, with D unclear. The germline gives CDR1 MDHEN, CDR2 SYDVKM. The V and J ends lost 4 bases and 0 bases respectively, with 9 bases between them. The CDR3 sequence is 14 residues long. In nucleotides, the CDR3 is TGTGCCAGCAGTTCGGGCAGACTGAACACTGAAGCTTTCTTT. Translating gives CASSSGRLNTEAFF.

This chain links TRBV3-1 with TRBJ2-7; 8 nucleotides agree with TRBD2. V lost 1 base, J lost 4 bases, and 3 bases stayed unmatched. This CDR3 region has 14 residues. Per germline, CDR1 LGHDT and CDR2 YNNKEL (reference sequence). The CDR3 sequence is CASSQALAGYEQYF. For the CDR3, the DNA is TGTGCCAGCAGCCAAGCCCTAGCGGGTTACGAGCAGTACTTC.

The gene calls are TRBV5-1 and TRBJ2-7, with D tentatively TRBD2 (5 bases). Between the trimmed V and J ends, which lost 5 bases and 0 bases, there was a span of 12 bases. The CDR3 runs 14 residues. CDR1 is SGHRS, CDR2 YFSETQ, per germline. Here the CDR3 reads CASRVISASYEQYF. The CDR3 DNA follows: TGCGCCAGCAGAGTGATTAGCGCCTCCTACGAGCAGTACTTC.

The chain couples TRBV6-1 to TRBJ2-7, with TRBD1 identical over 10 bases. Germline assignment: CDR1 MNHNS and CDR2 SASEGT. This CDR3 is 14 amino acids long. Trimming cost V 5 bases and J 6 bases; bases outside gene matches: 7. The CDR3 bases are TGTGCCAGCAGTCAGGGGACAGGGGTCAGCGAGCAGTACTTC. Translating it yields CASSQGTGVSEQYF.

This clonotype has ten or more counts. The genes are TRBV7-9 and TRBJ2-7; D is undetermined. CDR3 size: 14 residues. V dropped 7 bases and J dropped 0 bases, with 13 bases sitting between them. Germline V gene data show CDR1 as SEHNR and CDR2 as FQNEAQ (reference sequence). The CDR3: CASNLDQSSYEQYF. DNA for the CDR3: TGTGCCAGCAACCTGGACCAGAGCTCCTACGAGCAGTACTTC.

This clonotype was recorded at least ten times. The chain combines TRBV6-1 with TRBJ1-5, with D possibly matching TRBD1 (5 bases). The germline V gene encodes CDR1 MNHNS and CDR2 SASEGT. This CDR3 contains 16 residues. Trimming shortened V by 6 bases and J by 1 base, and 16 bases separated the two germline ends. CDR3 sequence reads: CASRQDGGLSNQPQHF. CDR3 coding DNA: TGTGCCAGCAGGCAAGATGGGGGATTAAGCAATCAGCCCCAGCATTTT.

This clonotype was observed at least ten times. The chain recombines TRBV7-6 with TRBJ2-3; D is possibly TRBD2 (6 bases). The germline CDR1 and CDR2 sequences are SGHVS and FNYEAQ. This CDR3 contains 15 residues. V was trimmed by 5 bases and J by 6 bases, leaving 18 bases between them. The DNA for the CDR3 is TGTGCCAGCAGCAGTCGTGGGGGACTTGCGGATACGCAGTATTTT. It yields the protein CASSSRGGLADTQYF.

This clonotype has a handful of counts. The chain employs TRBV5-6 and TRBJ2-4; 9 nucleotides agree with TRBD2. The germline CDR1 and CDR2 sequences are SGHDT and YYEEEE. The CDR3 totals 16 residues. V trimming: 3 bases; J trimming: 2 bases; junction bases outside the gene matches: 6. The CDR3 DNA is TGTGCCAGCAGCTCTGGACTAGCGAGGACCAAAAACATTCAGTACTTC. It encodes CASSSGLARTKNIQYF.

V is TRBV6-1 and J is TRBJ2-5; D may correspond to TRBD1 or TRBD2 (7 bases each). Germline V gene sequence: CDR1 MNHNS, CDR2 SASEGT. V shed 5 bases and J shed 5 bases, with 18 bases lying between them. This CDR3 comprises 15 residues. DNA for the CDR3: TGTGCCAGCAGTCAGGGGGGGGGGGGAGGCGAGACCCAGTACTTC. It translates to CASSQGGGGGETQYF.

The rearrangement joins TRBV2 to TRBJ2-7; TRBD1 aligns across 7 bases. There are 14 residues in the CDR3. V dropped 6 bases and J dropped 3; count of bases not matched to a gene: 8. Germline CDR1 is SNHLY and CDR2 is FYNNEI. This chain's CDR3 is CASRTRQGNYEQYF. The DNA of the CDR3 is TGTGCCAGCAGGACGAGACAGGGCAACTACGAGCAGTACTTC.

The gene calls are TRBV12-3 or TRBV12-4 and TRBJ2-7; TRBD2 aligns across 11 bases. The V and J ends lost 3 bases and 3 bases, in that order; junction bases with no gene match: 28. The CDR3 runs 23 residues. The CDR3, as DNA: TGTGCCAGCAGTTTGGGGTATGGTGGGGGACTAGCGGAAGGAGCCACTGTGGGCTACGAGCAGTACTTC. It codes for CASSLGYGGGLAEGATVGYEQYF.

The chain recombines TRBV7-2 with TRBJ1-5; TRBD1 aligns across 7 bases. The CDR3 is made up of 18 amino acids. Unmatched junction bases numbered 11, after V lost 2 bases and J lost 1 base. Germline CDR1 SGHTA, CDR2 FQGNSA. CDR3 residues: CASSLFQGGGGSNQPQHF. The CDR3 DNA is TGTGCCAGCAGCTTATTCCAGGGGGGAGGTGGAAGCAATCAGCCCCAGCATTTT.